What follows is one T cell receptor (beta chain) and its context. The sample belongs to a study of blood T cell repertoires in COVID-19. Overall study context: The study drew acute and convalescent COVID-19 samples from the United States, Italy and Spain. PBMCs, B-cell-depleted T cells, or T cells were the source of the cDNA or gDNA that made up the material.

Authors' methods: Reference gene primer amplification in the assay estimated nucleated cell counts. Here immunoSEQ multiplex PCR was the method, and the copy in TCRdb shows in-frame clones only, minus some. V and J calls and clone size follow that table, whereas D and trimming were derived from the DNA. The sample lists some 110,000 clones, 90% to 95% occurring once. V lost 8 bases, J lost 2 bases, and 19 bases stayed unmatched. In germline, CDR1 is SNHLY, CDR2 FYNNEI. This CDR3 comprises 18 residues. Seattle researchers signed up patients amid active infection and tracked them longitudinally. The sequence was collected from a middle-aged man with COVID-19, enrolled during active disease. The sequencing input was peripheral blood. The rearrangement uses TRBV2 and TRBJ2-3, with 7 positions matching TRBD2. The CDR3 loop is CASETVPGQRDDTDTQYF. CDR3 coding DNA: TGTGCCAGCGAGACAGTTCCTGGGCAGCGGGATGACACAGATACGCAGTATTTT.